This is a list of T cell receptor beta chains from one sample in a study of blood T cell repertoires in COVID-19. The method was immunoSEQ multiplex PCR; TCRdb's version includes in-frame clones alone and lacks a portion of them. The data contain over 55,000 clones, over 80% of them seen just once; the ten biggest clones take up 22%. The material sequenced was peripheral blood. These receptors were taken from a woman aged 55 to 70 with acute or convalescent COVID-19. Both conserved end residues are part of each CDR3. A D gene is named only where the DNA matches it firmly. Size values are once, few and many counts, or a class for expanded clones, and some rows have none.

>.|.|TRBV6-5|TRBJ1-1
CASKQTDEAFF
TGTGCCAGCAAACAGACCGACGAAGCTTTCTTT
>.|TRBD1|TRBV6-5|TRBJ1-2
CASTRVDRESGYTF
TGTGCCAGCACCCGCGTAGACAGGGAAAGCGGCTACACCTTC
>.|.|TRBV7-2|TRBJ1-2
CASSFYGSGGYTF
TGTGCCAGCAGCTTTTACGGATCGGGGGGCTACACCTTC
>.|TRBD1|TRBV10-3|TRBJ1-1
CAISRQGSSLDFKAFF
TGTGCCATCAGTCGACAGGGATCCTCCCTAGATTTTAAAGCTTTCTTT
>.|.|TRBV24-1|TRBJ1-1
CATKGQGSTEAFF
TGTGCCACCAAAGGGCAGGGGAGCACTGAAGCTTTCTTT
>many|TRBD1|TRBV5-1|TRBJ2-7
CASSLGRTGVYEQYF
TGCGCCAGCAGCTTGGGTCGGACAGGGGTCTACGAGCAGTACTTC
>.|.|TRBV7-8|TRBJ1-2
CASSLVPAGGYTF
TGTGCCAGCAGCTTAGTTCCTGCAGGCGGCTACACCTTC
>few|.|TRBV30|TRBJ1-1
CAWKFWGGVGLNTEAFF
TGTGCCTGGAAATTTTGGGGGGGAGTCGGGCTGAACACTGAAGCTTTCTTT
>.|TRBD1|TRBV27|TRBJ1-2
CASSWDRVGYTF
TGTGCCAGCAGCTGGGACAGGGTTGGCTACACCTTC
>few|.|TRBV10-1|TRBJ2-1
CASSEKGDEQFF
TGCGCCAGCAGTGAGAAGGGGGATGAGCAGTTCTTC
>.|TRBD1|TRBV6-6|TRBJ1-2
CASTGGGRGNYGYTF
TGTGCCAGCACAGGGGGCGGTAGGGGAAACTATGGCTACACCTTC
>.|.|TRBV3-1/TRBV3-2|TRBJ1-1
CASSPTGTEAFF
TGTGCCAGCAGCCCCACCGGCACTGAAGCTTTCTTT
>.|TRBD1|TRBV23-1|TRBJ2-7
CASGTGTGFF
TGCGCCAGCGGAACCGGGACAGGATTTTTC
>once|.|TRBV25-1|TRBJ1-1
CASSRVLPIGNTEAFF
TGTGCCAGCAGTCGGGTGCTCCCGATAGGGAACACTGAAGCTTTCTTT
>.|.|TRBV7-3|TRBJ2-2
CASSLGPRETGELFF
TGTGCCAGCAGCCTCGGGCCTCGGGAAACCGGGGAGCTGTTTTTT
>.|TRBD2|TRBV2|TRBJ2-7
CASSEEASGATLMTYEQYF
TGTGCCAGCAGTGAAGAGGCTAGCGGGGCTACCCTTATGACCTACGAGCAGTACTTC
>once|TRBD1|TRBV27|TRBJ2-2
CASSPPRGRAPPELFF
TGTGCCAGCAGTCCCCCCAGGGGGCGAGCACCCCCGGAGCTGTTTTTT
>.|.|TRBV12-5|TRBJ1-6
CASGLFTGPRSPLHF
TGTGCTAGTGGTTTGTTCACAGGTCCGAGATCACCCCTCCACTTT
>.|.|TRBV10-2|TRBJ2-7
CASSDPLFDISYEQYF
TGCGCCAGCAGTGACCCCCTTTTTGACATCTCCTACGAGCAGTACTTC
>.|.|TRBV15|TRBJ2-7
CATSSLSGRPYEQYF
TGTGCCACCAGCAGTTTATCCGGGAGACCCTACGAGCAGTACTTC
>.|.|TRBV10-3|TRBJ2-3
CAISARQSDTQYF
TGTGCCATCAGTGCACGACAATCAGATACGCAGTATTTT
>.|TRBD1|TRBV29-1|TRBJ2-7
CSVSGGAEQYF
TGCAGCGTGTCAGGGGGCGCCGAGCAGTACTTC
>.|.|TRBV19|TRBJ2-2
CASGDRFNTGELFF
TGTGCCAGTGGCGACAGGTTTAACACCGGGGAGCTGTTTTTT
>.|.|TRBV5-5|TRBJ1-5
CASSLIGGHSNQPQHF
TGTGCCAGCAGCTTGATTGGGGGCCATAGCAATCAGCCCCAGCATTTT
>.|.|TRBV29-1|TRBJ1-1
CSVQPDSYTEAFF
TGCAGCGTCCAACCTGACAGCTACACTGAAGCTTTCTTT
>.|TRBD1|TRBV7-9|TRBJ1-2
CASSGQGDYGYTF
TGTGCCAGCAGCGGACAGGGTGATTATGGCTACACCTTC
>.|TRBD1|TRBV6-2/TRBV6-3|TRBJ1-5
CASSLDRDQPQHF
TGTGCCAGCAGTTTGGACAGGGATCAGCCCCAGCATTTT
>.|TRBD1|TRBV27|TRBJ2-5
CASREWGQGAETQYF
TGTGCCAGCAGAGAATGGGGACAGGGGGCCGAGACCCAGTACTTC
>.|TRBD1|TRBV7-9|TRBJ1-2
CASSHREGALYGYTF
TGTGCCAGCAGCCACCGGGAGGGGGCTCTTTATGGCTACACCTTC
>.|.|TRBV7-2|TRBJ1-1
CASSLGRGGRNTEAFF
TGTGCCAGCAGCTTAGGACGGGGAGGGCGGAACACTGAAGCTTTCTTT
>.|.|TRBV30|TRBJ1-3
CAWSTFAPGNTIYF
TGTGCCTGGTCGACTTTTGCCCCTGGAAACACCATATATTTT
>.|.|TRBV21-1|TRBJ1-5
CASSKNVRTGRNNQPQHF
TGTGCCAGCAGCAAAAACGTAAGGACAGGGAGGAACAATCAGCCCCAGCATTTT
>.|.|TRBV2|TRBJ1-6
CASTWTENSPLHF
TGTGCCAGTACTTGGACAGAGAATTCACCCCTCCACTTT
>.|TRBD1|TRBV10-3|TRBJ1-1
CAIRRTFTGQGPNTEAFF
TGTGCCATCAGGAGGACCTTTACCGGACAGGGCCCTAACACTGAAGCTTTCTTT
>.|.|TRBV25-1|TRBJ2-5
CASSYTSGGETQYF
TGTGCCAGCAGCTACACCTCGGGCGGGGAGACCCAGTACTTC
>once|.|TRBV6-6|TRBJ2-1
CASSPSGGGAGAEQFF
TGTGCCAGCAGCCCCTCCGGCGGGGGCGCGGGGGCCGAGCAGTTCTTC
>.|.|TRBV24-1|TRBJ1-2
CATSDFQTNYGYTF
TGTGCCACCAGTGATTTCCAGACAAACTATGGCTACACCTTC
>few|.|TRBV5-1|TRBJ2-3
CASSLEGVTDTQYF
TGCGCCAGCAGCTTGGAGGGGGTCACAGATACGCAGTATTTT
>once|.|TRBV3-1/TRBV3-2|TRBJ1-2
CASSQQGSNYGYTF
TGTGCCAGCAGCCAACAGGGCTCCAACTATGGCTACACCTTC
>.|TRBD1|TRBV25-1|TRBJ1-2
CASSEGKGALRGYTF
TGTGCCAGCAGTGAAGGGAAGGGGGCGCTTCGTGGCTACACCTTC
>.|TRBD1|TRBV14|TRBJ2-4
CASSHGQVDPAKNIQYF
TGTGCCAGCAGCCACGGACAGGTCGACCCAGCCAAAAACATTCAGTACTTC
>many|.|TRBV6-1|TRBJ2-1
CASSEPQSYNEQFF
TGTGCCAGCAGTGAGCCCCAGTCCTACAATGAGCAGTTCTTC
>.|TRBD1|TRBV19|TRBJ2-1
CASSYGTGNEQFF
TGTGCCAGTTCCTACGGGACAGGGAATGAGCAGTTCTTC
>.|TRBD1|TRBV23-1|TRBJ2-7
CASIPRDREREQYF
TGCGCCAGCATTCCTCGGGACAGGGAGCGGGAGCAGTACTTC
>few|.|TRBV15|TRBJ2-3
CATSPGIGQYF
TGTGCCACCAGCCCGGGGATTGGGCAGTATTTT
>.|.|TRBV14|TRBJ1-2
CASSSRDRGYGYTF
TGTGCCAGCAGCTCCCGAGACCGGGGCTATGGCTACACCTTC
>few|.|TRBV7-9|TRBJ1-3
CASSLGAPGGARGNTIYF
TGTGCCAGCAGCTTAGGCGCACCGGGAGGCGCCCGGGGAAACACCATATATTTT
>.|.|TRBV12-5|TRBJ1-1
CASGPSSTEAFF
TGTGCTAGTGGTCCCTCGTCCACTGAAGCTTTCTTT
>.|TRBD1|TRBV24-1|TRBJ2-7
CATSDPAGQGSEQYF
TGTGCCACCAGTGATCCGGCCGGACAGGGGTCCGAGCAGTACTTC
>.|TRBD1|TRBV15|TRBJ1-1
CATSRGGRQGSTEAFF
TGTGCCACCAGCAGAGGGGGGAGACAGGGAAGCACTGAAGCTTTCTTT
>.|.|TRBV7-2|TRBJ2-3
CASSPRQGTGDTQYF
TGTGCCAGCAGCCCTCGGCAGGGAACGGGAGATACGCAGTATTTT
>.|TRBD2|TRBV7-6|TRBJ2-7
CASSFLGGREQYF
TGTGCCAGCAGCTTTTTGGGGGGGAGGGAGCAGTACTTC
>.|.|TRBV5-8|TRBJ1-1
CASSLLMNTEAFF
TGTGCCAGCAGCCTACTCATGAACACTGAAGCTTTCTTT
>.|.|TRBV30|TRBJ2-7
CAWSQGWGPQSTEQYF
TGTGCCTGGAGTCAAGGGTGGGGGCCCCAATCTACCGAGCAGTACTTC
>.|.|TRBV29-1|TRBJ2-1
CSVELATYNEQFF
TGCAGCGTTGAGCTTGCGACCTACAATGAGCAGTTCTTC
>.|TRBD1|TRBV19|TRBJ2-5
CASGQGREWETQYF
TGTGCCAGCGGACAGGGGAGGGAATGGGAGACCCAGTACTTC
>.|.|TRBV5-5|TRBJ2-1
CASSLVASYNEQFF
TGTGCCAGCTCCTTGGTGGCCTCCTACAATGAGCAGTTCTTC